This TCR beta chain was captured in a study of metastatic and nonmetastatic thyroid tumors (dated by TCRdb to 2019 to 2021). About the investigation overall: Repertoires from peripheral blood and from tumor or nodule tissue samples of malignant and benign thyroid patients were compared.

Library prep was done by PCR. The sequencer was an Illumina HiSeq 4000. The TCR beta-chain CDR3 region of each patient was profiled by high-throughput sequencing. The authors processed their data as follows. Drawing on CDR3 differences between clinicopathological groups, the researchers built a classifier meant to tell apart patients with distant-metastatic papillary thyroid cancer. The Shannon index was used to measure repertoire diversity, and the Morisita-Horn index was used to measure how similar tumor and blood repertoires were. TCRdb itself trimmed the public reads at Q25 with fastp, ran MiXCR and retained productive beta chains. TCRdb's processing, not the authors', yielded these V and J calls. This sample holds around 17,000 clones; about 25% were observed only once. Just over 15% of the sample rests with the top ten. Before undergoing thyroid surgery, none of the patients had been given any kind of treatment. Using T-cell receptor beta sequencing, the study looked back at clinical samples from patients collected from 2012 to 2018.

Notes on this clone: This receptor's antigen is unknown. No base qualities exist here, and no much larger clone lies one base off it.

Findings and caveats that apply to the study as a whole: TCR beta diversity was reported as significantly higher in malignant tumors than in benign nodules, in both blood and tumor samples.

As encoded in the germline V gene, CDR1 is SGHTA while CDR2 is FQGTGA. V and J lose 2 bases and 5 bases, and a span of 9 bases separates them. The CDR3 covers 13 residues, taking in both the cysteine and the phenylalanine. Here the CDR3 DNA is all that survives: 39 bases in frame from base 1. The TCR comes from a female donor with papillary thyroid cancer or a benign thyroid nodule (not recorded which). Some clones in this sample may be carry-over from other donors' samples. The specimen sequenced was adjacent normal tissue. The V gene is TRBV7-3 and the J gene is TRBJ2-5, with the D gene uncertain. CDR3 protein: CASSLGFGETQYF. The nucleotide sequence reads TGTGCCAGCAGCTTAGGATTCGGGGAGACCCAGTACTTC.